These 12 T cell receptor beta chains came from one sample sequenced in a study of beta chain features in type 1 diabetes. The authors reverse transcribed all of the isolated RNA, so sequencing captured expressed TCRB transcripts. Generated by immunoSEQ multiplex PCR, the TCRdb table keeps only in-frame clones and is missing some. The sample includes about 340,000 clones, around 7.6% of them seen just once. Material for sequencing was central memory CD4+ T cells from blood. The receptor source for this set is a woman between 18 and 29 years old in good health.

V is TRBV10-3 and J is TRBJ1-4; D may be TRBD1 (5 bases). CDR3 length: 12 residues. Trimming removed 0 bases at V and 13 bases at J, with 9 bases between. Per germline, CDR1 ENHRY and CDR2 SYGVKD. The CDR3 nucleotides read TGTGCCATCAGTGAGTCGGGGGAGGGACTGTTTTTT. Translated: CAISESGEGLFF.

This clone was found a few times. The chain is built from TRBV4-2 and TRBJ1-1, with 7 bases aligning to TRBD1. V trimming: 5 bases; J trimming: 3 bases; junction bases outside the gene matches: 6. This CDR3 is built from 14 residues. The V gene's germline CDR1 is LGHNA and CDR2 YNFKEQ. CDR3 amino acids: CASSTTGPYTEAFF. CDR3 coding DNA: TGTGCCAGCAGCACGACAGGGCCGTACACTGAAGCTTTCTTT.

The genes are TRBV5-1 and TRBJ2-1, with 9 positions matching TRBD2. The germline V gene encodes CDR1 SGHRS and CDR2 YFSETQ. The ends lost 6 bases at V and 4 bases at J; junction bases unmatched: 11. CDR3 length equals 16 residues. DNA for the CDR3: TGCGCCAGCACCCCCCGCGCGACTAGCGGATACAATGAGCAGTTCTTC. Translating gives CASTPRATSGYNEQFF.

This clone was recorded a few times. The chain recombines TRBV19 with TRBJ2-7, with 7 nucleotides matching TRBD2. V shed 3 bases and J 0 bases; nucleotides not matched to a gene: 2. The CDR3 runs 14 residues. Germline loops: CDR1 LNHDA, CDR2 SQIVND (reference sequence). Written as DNA, the CDR3 is TGTGCCAGTAGTATTGGCGGGAGCTCCTACGAGCAGTACTTC. Translating it yields CASSIGGSSYEQYF.

The sample holds a few counts of this clone. The chain carries TRBV7-2 and TRBJ2-7; D call uncertain. V lost 5 bases to trimming and J lost 0 bases, with 11 bases between them. This CDR3 contains 14 residues. Germline CDR1 is SGHTA and CDR2 is FQGNSA. The CDR3 coding sequence is TGTGCCAGCAGCCACCCTACCCCCTCCTACGAGCAGTACTTC. Translated, it gives CASSHPTPSYEQYF.

In its sample, this clone was seen many times. The chain combines TRBV10-3 with TRBJ2-4, with 9 bases identical to TRBD1. Germline trimming cut 4 bases from V and 2 bases from J; bases unmatched to any gene: 3. CDR3 length: 15 amino acids. Germline loops: CDR1 ENHRY, CDR2 SYGVKD. The CDR3 loop is CAISATGGPKNIQYF. Here the CDR3 DNA reads TGTGCCATCAGTGCGACAGGGGGACCCAAAAACATTCAGTACTTC.

This clone was counted only a few times. The chain links TRBV7-3 to TRBJ2-7; TRBD1 aligns across 8 bases. The junction had 9 bases not matched to a gene; V was cut back by 1 base and J by 13 bases. Per the germline V gene, CDR1 is SGHTA and CDR2 is FQGTGA. The CDR3 consists of 13 residues. The CDR3 region is CASSLKPGGVVYF. CDR3 bases: TGTGCCAGCAGCTTAAAACCAGGGGGCGTTGTCTACTTC.

CDR3 DNA sequence: TGTGCCAGCAGCTTAGTCGCGGGAGCCCCGACCTACGAGCAGTACTTC. Encoded protein: CASSLVAGAPTYEQYF. J is TRBJ2-7 and V is TRBV7-8; 7 bases are a match to TRBD2. The V gene's germline CDR1 is SGHVS and CDR2 FQNEAQ. The CDR3 covers 16 residues. Trimming at V came to 1 base and at J to 2 bases, leaving 8 bases not matched to a gene.

This clone was detected only a few times. The J gene is TRBJ2-7, the V gene TRBV25-1, with TRBD2 matching 8 bases. The CDR3 is 13 residues long. Germline loops: CDR1 MGHDK, CDR2 SYGVNS. The ends lost 6 bases at V and 0 bases at J; junction bases unmatched: 1. The CDR3 nucleotides read TGTGCCAGCAGCGCGGGAGGCTCCTACGAGCAGTACTTC. Its protein product is CASSAGGSYEQYF.

The chain employs TRBV28 and TRBJ2-5; D perhaps matches TRBD2 (6 bases). Trimming shortened V by 7 bases and J by 4 bases, and 19 bases separated the two germline ends. Germline V CDR1 and CDR2: MDHEN, SYDVKM. The CDR3 has 15 residues. This CDR3 is CASTAQGRGGETQYF. CDR3 coding DNA: TGTGCCAGCACCGCCCAGGGTCGGGGAGGAGAGACCCAGTACTTC.

Turning to this clone: The CDR3 end shows no conserved phenylalanine or tryptophan, and so a read error is likely. It is unclear where the CDR3 begins or ends on the DNA, so no DNA is shown, and the CDR3 is as TCRdb lists it. The chain recombines TRBV30 with TRBJ2-6; no check of the table's D call, TRBD2, against the DNA was made. Per germline, CDR1 GTSNPN and CDR2 SVGIG (reference sequence). The CDR3 has 9 amino acids, counting both end residues. CDR3 in amino acids: CAWSLLRGS.

The V call is TRBV15, the J call TRBJ2-6, with unresolved D. Trimming took 0 bases from V and 0 from J, leaving 9 bases between them. Germline V lookup: CDR1 LNHNV, CDR2 YYDKDF (reference sequence). This CDR3 comprises 17 residues. The chain's CDR3 is CATSRDPLRSGANVLTF. The CDR3 DNA sequence: TGTGCCACCAGCAGAGACCCTCTTCGCTCTGGGGCCAACGTCCTGACTTTC.